The T cell receptor beta chain described here comes from a study of molecular identifiers for immune sequencing clone quantification. Study background: RNA, taken in replicates from 20,000 or 100,000 naive CD8 cells, was split five ways, with four sequenced.

This clonotype was detected ten times or more. Its cognate antigen is unknown. The study, taken as a whole, reports: Jurkat TCR RNA that was spiked in from one cell was reportedly detectable among some 970,000 naive cells. With a barcode shared among identical TCR molecules, highly expanded clone sizes could be underestimated.

Deletions cut 1 base from V and 5 bases from J, with 9 bases between. The germline V gene encodes CDR1 SGHRS and CDR2 YFSETQ. There are 13 residues in the CDR3. Methods described previously were used for bulk TCR libraries, and listed TCR primers were applied. TCRdb fed the PCR reads into MiXCR, producing one record per CDR3 protein. This repertoire shows tens of thousands of distinct CDR3 sequences, more than 20% found once; its top ten account for approximately 0.78%. This TCR derives from a human donor in good health. Some libraries in this study had Jurkat cell RNA spiked in. Sequencing was done on a sample of naive CD8+ T cells from blood, with Jurkat cell RNA spiked in. Subset noted: FACS-sorted CD8+CD4-CCR7+CD45RA+ naive T cells. The chain carries TRBV5-1 and TRBJ2-5; D gene ambiguous. The CDR3 loop is CASSLFGQETQYF. CDR3 nucleotides: TGCGCCAGCAGCTTGTTTGGGCAGGAGACCCAGTACTTC.